A single sample gave rise to the 14 T cell receptor beta chains below, sequenced in a study of CD8 T cells in Susac syndrome. The authors reverse transcribed roughly 0.45 to 1 ug RNA with random hexamers. TCRdb passed the immunoSEQ multiplex PCR reads through MiXCR, listing each CDR3 protein once. The table shows 150,000 to 200,000 distinct CDR3 sequences, with roughly 93% occurring only once. Sequencing was performed on CD4+ T cells from PBMCs. Receptors were obtained from a human donor in good health.

This chain joins TRBV16 and TRBJ1-2; no clear D gene. Per the germline V gene, CDR1 is KGHSY and CDR2 is FQNENV. This CDR3 spans 15 amino acids. V dropped 4 bases and J dropped 6 bases, with 18 bases sitting between them. CDR3 sequence reads: CASSPETLLANGYTF. The CDR3 DNA reads as TGTGCCAGCAGCCCTGAGACCCTCCTAGCTAATGGCTACACCTTC.

The chain joins TRBV27 to TRBJ2-2, with D perhaps given as TRBD1 or TRBD2 (6 bases each). Trimming left V 0 bases short and J 4 bases short, with 9 bases between. Germline V lookup: CDR1 MNHEY, CDR2 SMNVEV (reference sequence). This CDR3 is 15 amino acids long. As DNA, the CDR3 is TGTGCCAGCAGTTTATCCGGGGGCGGCACCGGGGAGCTGTTTTTT. This sequence encodes CASSLSGGGTGELFF.

The chain carries TRBV7-9 and TRBJ1-1; D remains ambiguous. Per germline, CDR1 SEHNR and CDR2 FQNEAQ (reference sequence). Deletions cut 5 bases from V and 0 bases from J, with 10 bases between. This CDR3 has 14 residues. In DNA form, the CDR3 reads TGTGCCAGCAGCCCCCGGGCCTTGAACACTGAAGCTTTCTTT. The encoded protein is CASSPRALNTEAFF.

V usage is TRBV20-1 and J usage is TRBJ1-3; the D is unclear. The germline V gene encodes CDR1 DFQATT and CDR2 SNEGSKA (reference sequence). The CDR3 is 13 amino acids. Trimming removed 5 bases at V and 5 bases at J, with 13 bases between. CDR3 protein: CSARRRYRNTIYF. CDR3 nucleotide sequence: TGCAGTGCTCGTAGGAGATACAGAAACACCATATATTTT.

This chain links TRBV29-1 with TRBJ1-1, with D tentatively TRBD1 (6 bases). Between the trimmed V and J ends, which lost 7 bases and 4 bases, there was a span of 13 bases. CDR1 is SQVTM and CDR2 is ANQGSEA in the germline V gene. The CDR3 totals 12 residues. The CDR3 DNA reads as TGCAGCGCCAGGGGTTGGGTCACTGAAGCTTTCTTT. Protein: CSARGWVTEAFF.

This sequence joins TRBV12-3 or TRBV12-4 and TRBJ1-1; D gene ambiguous. V was pared by 1 base and J by 4 bases, with 4 bases between. The CDR3 covers 12 residues. The CDR3 nucleotides are TGTGCCAGCAGTTTAGGGCGCACTGAAGCTTTCTTT. Translation gives CASSLGRTEAFF.

The chain employs TRBV4-1 and TRBJ2-5, with D uncertain. Germline V gene sequence: CDR1 MGHRA, CDR2 YSYEKL. V lost 2 bases, J lost 2 bases, and 12 bases lay in between. This CDR3 contains 15 residues. CDR3 coding DNA: TGCGCCAGCAGCCAACGTACACGGACGCAAGAGACCCAGTACTTC. Translating it yields CASSQRTRTQETQYF.

The chain carries TRBV5-1 and TRBJ1-3; 7 bases map to TRBD1. This CDR3 is built from 16 residues. CDR1 SGHRS and CDR2 YFSETQ come from the germline V gene. V lost 4 bases and J lost 0; bases outside the gene matches: 7. DNA for the CDR3: TGCGCCAGCAGCGATGACAGGGCCCGCTCTGGAAACACCATATATTTT. It yields the protein CASSDDRARSGNTIYF.

V usage is TRBV5-4 and J usage is TRBJ2-7; TRBD2 is a possible D gene (7 bases). Germline V gene lookup returns CDR1 SGHNT and CDR2 YYREEE (reference sequence). CDR3 length: 15 residues. Deletions cut 6 bases from V and 4 bases from J, with 20 bases between. The CDR3 reads CASTRGGGYRYEQYF. In nucleotides, the CDR3 is TGTGCCAGCACCCGGGGAGGGGGGTATCGGTACGAGCAGTACTTC. Drawing the rest from reference TRBV5-4 and TRBJ2-7, the complete variable domain is ETGVTQSPTHLIKTRGQQVTLRCSSQSGHNTVSWYQQALGQGPQFIFQYYREEENGRGNFPPRFSGLQFPNYSSELNVNALELDDSALYLCASTRGGGYRYEQYFGPGTRLTVT.

The V call is TRBV29-1, the J call TRBJ1-2; D is ambiguous. V was cut by 3 bases and J by 4 bases, with 9 bases left in between. This CDR3 region has 12 residues. From germline, CDR1 is SQVTM and CDR2 ANQGSEA. The CDR3 sequence is CSVEKGSYGYTF. CDR3 nucleotide sequence: TGCAGCGTTGAGAAGGGTTCCTATGGCTACACCTTC.

The rearrangement joins TRBV20-1 to TRBJ2-5; 7 nucleotides line up with TRBD1. The CDR3 loop spans 15 amino acids. Germline lookup yields CDR1 DFQATT and CDR2 SNEGSKA (reference sequence). The V gene end was trimmed by 6 bases and the J gene end by 5 bases; junction bases not matched to a gene: 15. The CDR3 spells CSALHAGGSWETQYF. The CDR3 DNA reads TGCAGTGCCCTTCACGCAGGGGGATCTTGGGAGACCCAGTACTTC.

V usage is TRBV19 and J usage is TRBJ2-6, with 11 bases matching TRBD1. The CDR3 runs 16 residues. Trimming at V came to 6 bases and at J to 2 bases, leaving 3 bases not matched to a gene. Germline V gene sequence: CDR1 LNHDA, CDR2 SQIVND (reference sequence). In DNA form, the CDR3 reads TGTGCCAGTAGGGGGACAGGGGGGACTGGGGCCAACGTCCTGACTTTC. This codes for CASRGTGGTGANVLTF. Complete variable domain (other parts from reference TRBV19 and TRBJ2-6): DGGITQSPKYLFRKEGQNVTLSCEQNLNHDAMYWYRQDPGQGLRLIYYSQIVNDFQKGDIAEGYSVSREKKESFPLTVTSAQKNPTAFYLCASRGTGGTGANVLTFGAGSRLTVL.

J is TRBJ2-4 and V is TRBV11-2; TRBD1 agrees at 7 bases. The germline CDR1 and CDR2 sequences are SGHAT and FQNNGV. This CDR3 comprises 13 residues. The V segment lost 5 bases and the J segment 9 bases; nucleotides outside the gene matches: 7. The DNA for the CDR3 is TGTGCCAGCAGCCCGGGGACAGTTGGCATTCAGTACTTC. It yields the protein CASSPGTVGIQYF.

The chain uses TRBV5-1 and TRBJ1-1, with a possible D match to TRBD1 (6 bases). The CDR3 consists of 16 residues. The germline gives CDR1 SGHRS, CDR2 YFSETQ. Trimming took off 0 bases at V and 0 bases at J, with 12 bases between the two ends. CDR3 sequence: CASSLVGGRMNTEAFF. The DNA for the CDR3 is TGCGCCAGCAGCTTGGTAGGGGGTAGAATGAACACTGAAGCTTTCTTT.